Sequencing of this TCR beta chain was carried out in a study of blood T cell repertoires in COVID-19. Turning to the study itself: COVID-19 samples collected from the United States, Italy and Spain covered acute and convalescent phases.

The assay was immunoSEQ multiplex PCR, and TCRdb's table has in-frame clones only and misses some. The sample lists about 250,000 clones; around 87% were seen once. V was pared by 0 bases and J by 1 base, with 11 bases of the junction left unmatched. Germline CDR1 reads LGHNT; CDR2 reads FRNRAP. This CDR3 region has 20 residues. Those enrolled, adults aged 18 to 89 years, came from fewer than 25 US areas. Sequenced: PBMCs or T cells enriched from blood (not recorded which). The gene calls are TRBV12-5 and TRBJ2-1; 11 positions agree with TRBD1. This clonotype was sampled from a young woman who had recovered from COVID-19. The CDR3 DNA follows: TGTGCTAGTGGTTTGGTACTTTACCGGGACAGGGGGGTGTCCTACAATGAGCAGTTCTTC. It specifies CASGLVLYRDRGVSYNEQFF.